A selection of T cell receptor beta chains follows, all from one sample in a study of type 1 regulatory T cells. TCRdb re-analysed the reads in MiXCR, keeping a single row per CDR3 protein. The sample carries about 69,000 distinct CDR3 sequences, less than 25% recorded once. Their recognized antigens are unknown. The sequenced sample was cultured type 1 regulatory T (Tr1) cells, either the whole culture or a sorted fraction (not recorded which). The source is a human donor in good health. CDR3s include the opening cysteine and the closing phenylalanine or tryptophan. The D gene is left open where the match is weak. Clone sizes are given selectively: once, few, many, or a class where the clone is expanded.

TRBJ2-2	TRBV5-1	few	TRBD1	15	CASSWGQANTGELFF	TGCGCCAGCAGCTGGGGACAGGCGAACACCGGGGAGCTGTTTTTT
TRBJ2-7	TRBV30	NA	NA	13	CAWSVQATYEQYF	TGTGCCTGGAGTGTACAAGCCACCTACGAGCAGTACTTC
TRBJ1-1	TRBV29-1	once	TRBD1	12	CSVRTGVTEAFF	TGCAGCGTGAGGACAGGGGTTACGGAAGCTTTCTTT
TRBJ2-3	TRBV3-1	NA	NA	14	CASSQDAVADTQYF	TGTGCCAGCAGCCAAGATGCAGTAGCAGATACGCAGTATTTT
TRBJ2-1	TRBV9	few	NA	15	CASSASGIRANEQFF	TGTGCCAGCAGCGCCTCAGGGATCAGGGCCAATGAGCAGTTCTTC
TRBJ2-1	TRBV5-1	NA	TRBD2	16	CASSSPGLTPYNEQFF	TGTGCCAGCAGCTCCCCGGGACTAACACCCTACAATGAGCAGTTCTTC
TRBJ2-1	TRBV5-1	many	TRBD2	15	CASSLGAGAYNEQFF	TGCGCCAGCAGCTTGGGAGCGGGAGCCTACAATGAGCAGTTCTTC
TRBJ2-1	TRBV9	few	TRBD2	15	CASSVGLAGRNEQFF	TGTGCCAGCAGCGTAGGGTTAGCGGGTAGAAATGAGCAGTTCTTC
TRBJ2-7	TRBV12-3/TRBV12-4	few	TRBD2	15	CASSKELAGTYEQYF	TGTGCCAGCAGTAAAGAACTAGCGGGAACCTACGAGCAGTACTTC
TRBJ2-7	TRBV29-1	few	NA	11	CSVGDTYEQYF	TGCAGCGTTGGGGACACATACGAGCAGTACTTC
TRBJ2-1	TRBV20-1	NA	NA	11	CSARWGSQQFF	TGCAGTGCTAGATGGGGGAGTCAGCAGTTCTTC
TRBJ2-7	TRBV5-1	NA	NA	12	CAGSLVSHEQYF	TGCGCCGGCAGCTTGGTGAGTCACGAGCAGTACTTC
TRBJ2-1	TRBV7-9	few	TRBD2	17	CASSLLGLADGRGEQFF	TGTGCCAGCAGCTTACTTGGGCTAGCGGACGGGCGGGGTGAGCAGTTCTTC
TRBJ2-1	TRBV2	few	NA	14	CASSPQGQNNEQFF	TGTGCCAGCAGCCCTCAGGGGCAAAACAATGAGCAGTTCTTC
TRBJ2-7	TRBV9	NA	NA	11	CASSVEYEQYF	TGTGCCAGCAGCGTAGAGTACGAGCAGTACTTC
TRBJ2-1	TRBV20-1	NA	TRBD2	16	CSAPRRLAGTYNEQFF	TGCAGTGCTCCTCGTCGACTAGCGGGAACCTACAATGAGCAGTTCTTC
TRBJ2-7	TRBV6-1	NA	TRBD2	13	CASTLSGSYEQYF	TGTGCCAGCACTCTGAGCGGGAGCTACGAACAGTACTTC
TRBJ2-1	TRBV7-7	few	TRBD1	15	CASSRKGAPGNEQFF	TGTGCTAGCAGTCGGAAGGGGGCTCCGGGCAATGAGCAGTTCTTC
TRBJ2-1	TRBV7-8	few	NA	16	CASSPYPAFSYNEQFF	TGTGCCAGCAGCCCATATCCGGCGTTCTCCTACAATGAGCAGTTCTTC
TRBJ2-1	TRBV5-1	NA	NA	15	CASSLTRQTDNEQFF	TGCGCCAGCAGCTTAACTCGGCAGACAGACAATGAGCAGTTCTTC
TRBJ2-2	TRBV6-1	NA	TRBD2	16	CASTRSGTRMSGELFF	TGTGCCAGCACCAGAAGCGGGACTAGAATGTCCGGGGAGCTGTTTTTT
TRBJ2-2	TRBV7-9	few	NA	14	CATLRDTNTGELFF	TGTGCCACCCTACGGGATACGAACACCGGGGAGCTGTTTTTT
TRBJ1-3	TRBV7-2	few	NA	14	CASSLARLTNTIYF	TGTGCCAGCAGCTTAGCGCGTTTAACTAACACCATATATTTT
TRBJ2-5	TRBV18	NA	TRBD2	14	CASSPRGNQETQYF	TGTGCCAGCTCCCCGCGGGGGAACCAAGAGACCCAGTACTTC
TRBJ1-1	TRBV12-3/TRBV12-4	NA	NA	14	CASSLGRGNTEAFF	TGTGCCAGCAGTTTAGGGCGGGGGAACACTGAAGCTTTCTTT
TRBJ2-5	TRBV29-1	many	NA	12	CSSQSQGETQYF	TGCAGCTCTCAATCTCAGGGGGAGACCCAGTACTTC
TRBJ2-7	TRBV20-1	many	NA	12	CSARGTVYEQYF	TGCAGTGCTAGAGGGACAGTCTACGAGCAGTACTTC
TRBJ2-1	TRBV4-2	few	NA	14	CASSGRGSYNEQFF	TGTGCCAGCAGCGGGCGGGGCTCCTACAATGAGCAGTTCTTC
TRBJ2-3	TRBV20-1	NA	TRBD2	15	CSARVGTSGTDTQYF	TGCAGTGCTAGAGTGGGGACTAGCGGGACAGATACGCAGTATTTT
TRBJ2-5	TRBV20-1	large	NA	12	CSGSGAPETQYF	TGCAGTGGTTCCGGGGCCCCGGAGACCCAGTACTTC
TRBJ2-7	TRBV5-1	many	NA	13	CASSLGGEGEQYF	TGCGCCAGCAGCTTGGGGGGAGAGGGCGAGCAGTACTTC
TRBJ2-3	TRBV5-1	many	TRBD1	16	CASSGAGQGALDTQYF	TGCGCCAGCAGCGGAGCGGGACAGGGGGCTTTGGATACGCAGTATTTT
TRBJ2-1	TRBV12-3/TRBV12-4	many	NA	15	CASRISWASYNEQFF	TGTGCCAGCAGGATCTCCTGGGCCTCCTACAATGAGCAGTTCTTC
TRBJ2-7	TRBV6-2/TRBV6-3	few	TRBD2	16	CASSLTGTSGRNEQYF	TGTGCCAGCAGTTTGACCGGGACTAGCGGGAGAAACGAGCAGTACTTC
TRBJ2-5	TRBV29-1	NA	NA	12	CSPQGSSGTQYF	TGCAGTCCCCAGGGATCGTCGGGGACCCAGTACTTC
TRBJ2-1	TRBV7-6	NA	NA	14	CASSQGTSYNEQFF	TGTGCCAGCAGCCAGGGGACAAGCTACAATGAGCAGTTCTTC
TRBJ2-5	TRBV10-3	few	TRBD1	14	CASGPGQGQETQYF	TGTGCCTCCGGACCGGGACAGGGGCAAGAGACCCAGTACTTC
TRBJ2-7	TRBV19	few	NA	14	CASSQFTGTYEQYF	TGTGCCAGTAGCCAATTCACGGGGACCTACGAGCAGTACTTC
TRBJ2-7	TRBV12-3/TRBV12-4	many	NA	11	CASSPRYEQYF	TGTGCCAGCAGTCCCCGTTACGAGCAGTACTTC
TRBJ2-3	TRBV19	few	TRBD2	13	CASRLLAGGGQYF	TGTGCCAGTAGACTACTAGCGGGAGGAGGACAGTATTTT